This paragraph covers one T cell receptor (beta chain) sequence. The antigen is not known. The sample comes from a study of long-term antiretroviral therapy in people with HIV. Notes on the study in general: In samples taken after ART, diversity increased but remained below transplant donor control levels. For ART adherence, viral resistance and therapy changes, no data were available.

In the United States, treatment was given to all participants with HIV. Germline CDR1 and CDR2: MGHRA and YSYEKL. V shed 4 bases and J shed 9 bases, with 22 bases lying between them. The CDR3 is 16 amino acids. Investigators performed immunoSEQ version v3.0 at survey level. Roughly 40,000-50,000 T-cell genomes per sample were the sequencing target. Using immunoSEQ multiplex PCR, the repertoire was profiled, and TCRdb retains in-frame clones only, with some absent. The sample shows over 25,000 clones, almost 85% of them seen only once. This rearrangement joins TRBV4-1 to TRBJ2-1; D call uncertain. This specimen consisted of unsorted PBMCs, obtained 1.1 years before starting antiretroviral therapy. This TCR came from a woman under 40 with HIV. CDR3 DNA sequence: TGCGCCAGCAGCCCGGCTGGGCCCTCATCCCTAAGTGAGCAGTTCTTC. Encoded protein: CASSPAGPSSLSEQFF.